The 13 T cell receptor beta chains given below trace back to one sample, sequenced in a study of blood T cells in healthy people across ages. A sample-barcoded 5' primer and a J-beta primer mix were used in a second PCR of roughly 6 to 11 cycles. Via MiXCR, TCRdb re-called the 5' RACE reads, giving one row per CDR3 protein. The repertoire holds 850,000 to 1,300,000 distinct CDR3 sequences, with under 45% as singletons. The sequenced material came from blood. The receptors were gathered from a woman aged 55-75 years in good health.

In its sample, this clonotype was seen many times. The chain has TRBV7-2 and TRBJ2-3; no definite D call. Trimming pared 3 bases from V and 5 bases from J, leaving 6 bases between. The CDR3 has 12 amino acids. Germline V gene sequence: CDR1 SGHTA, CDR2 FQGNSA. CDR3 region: CASSFRGDTQYF. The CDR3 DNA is TGTGCCAGCAGCTTTCGTGGAGATACGCAGTATTTT.

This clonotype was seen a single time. CDR3 residues: CASSPGSSGILRGEQFF. As DNA, the CDR3 is TGTGCCAGCAGCCCAGGGTCTAGCGGGATACTAAGGGGTGAGCAGTTCTTC. This rearrangement joins TRBV7-9 to TRBJ2-1, with 9 bases fitting TRBD2. CDR3 length equals 17 residues. The germline gives CDR1 SEHNR, CDR2 FQNEAQ (reference sequence). The trim removed 5 bases at V and 9 bases at J, leaving 17 bases unmatched.

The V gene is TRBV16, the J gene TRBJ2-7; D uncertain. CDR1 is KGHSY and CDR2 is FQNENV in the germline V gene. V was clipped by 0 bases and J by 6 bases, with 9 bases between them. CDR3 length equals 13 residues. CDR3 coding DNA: TGTGCCAGCAGCCAATCGGTACAACGCGAGCAGTACTTC. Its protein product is CASSQSVQREQYF. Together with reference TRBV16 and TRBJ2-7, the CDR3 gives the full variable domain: GEEVAQTPKHLVRGEGQKAKLYCAPIKGHSYVFWYQQVLKNEFKFLISFQNENVFDETGMPKERFSAKCLPNSPCSLEIQATKLEDSAVYFCASSQSVQREQYFGPGTRLTVT.

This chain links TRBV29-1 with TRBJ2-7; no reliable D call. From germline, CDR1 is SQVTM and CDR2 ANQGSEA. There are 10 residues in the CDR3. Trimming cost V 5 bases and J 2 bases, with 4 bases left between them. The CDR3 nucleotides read TGCAGCGTTTACACCTACGAGCAGTACTTC. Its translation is CSVYTYEQYF.

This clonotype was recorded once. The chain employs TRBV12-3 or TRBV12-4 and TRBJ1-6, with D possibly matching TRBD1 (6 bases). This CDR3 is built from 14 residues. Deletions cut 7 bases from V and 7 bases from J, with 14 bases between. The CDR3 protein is CASIRTGGNSPLHF. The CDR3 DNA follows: TGTGCCAGCATCAGAACTGGGGGCAATTCACCCCTCCACTTT.

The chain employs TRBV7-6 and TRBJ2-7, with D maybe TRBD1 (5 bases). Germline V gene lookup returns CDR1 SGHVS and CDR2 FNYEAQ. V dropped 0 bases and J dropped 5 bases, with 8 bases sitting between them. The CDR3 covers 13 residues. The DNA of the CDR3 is TGTGCCAGCAGCTTAGCGCACAGGAACGAGCAGTACTTC. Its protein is CASSLAHRNEQYF.

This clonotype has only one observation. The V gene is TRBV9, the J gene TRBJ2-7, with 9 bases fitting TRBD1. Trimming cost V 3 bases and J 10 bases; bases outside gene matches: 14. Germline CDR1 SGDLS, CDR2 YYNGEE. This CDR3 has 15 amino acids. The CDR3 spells CASSATGGLQEAQYF. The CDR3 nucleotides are TGTGCCAGCAGCGCCACAGGGGGCCTTCAAGAGGCCCAGTACTTC.

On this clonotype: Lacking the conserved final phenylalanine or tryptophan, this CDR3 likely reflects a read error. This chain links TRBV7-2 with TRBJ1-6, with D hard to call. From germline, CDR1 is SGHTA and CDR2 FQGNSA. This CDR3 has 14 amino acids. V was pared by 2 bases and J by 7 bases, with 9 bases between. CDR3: CASSLKSGNSPLHY. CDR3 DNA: TGTGCCAGCAGCTTAAAGTCGGGAAATTCACCCCTCCACTAT.

In DNA, the CDR3 is TGTGCCAGCAGTTTAGAACGAGCGGGAGTTGGTAATGAGCAGTTCTTC. It specifies CASSLERAGVGNEQFF. The J gene is TRBJ2-1, the V gene TRBV28; TRBD2 matches at 8 bases. The CDR3 runs 16 residues. Trimming cost V 2 bases and J 7 bases; bases outside gene matches: 10. Germline V gives CDR1 MDHEN, CDR2 SYDVKM.

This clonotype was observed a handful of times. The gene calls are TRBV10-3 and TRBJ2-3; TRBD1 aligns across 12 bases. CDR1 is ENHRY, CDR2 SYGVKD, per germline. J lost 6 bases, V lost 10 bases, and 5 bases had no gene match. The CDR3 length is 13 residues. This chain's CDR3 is CATQGQGADTQYF. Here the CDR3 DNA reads TGTGCCACGCAGGGACAGGGGGCCGATACGCAGTATTTT.

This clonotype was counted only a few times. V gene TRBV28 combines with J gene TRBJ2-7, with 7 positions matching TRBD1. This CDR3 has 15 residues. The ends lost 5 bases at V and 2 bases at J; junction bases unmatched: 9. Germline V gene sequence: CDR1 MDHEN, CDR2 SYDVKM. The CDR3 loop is CASSPRGTETYEQYF. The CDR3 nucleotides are TGTGCCAGCAGTCCGAGGGGGACAGAGACCTACGAGCAGTACTTC.

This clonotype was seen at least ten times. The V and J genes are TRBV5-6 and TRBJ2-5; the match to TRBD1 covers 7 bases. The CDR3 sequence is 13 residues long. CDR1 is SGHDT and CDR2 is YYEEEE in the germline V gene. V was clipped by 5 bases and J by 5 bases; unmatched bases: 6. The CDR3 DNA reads TGTGCCAGCAGTCGGACAGGCGGGGAGACCCAGTACTTC. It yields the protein CASSRTGGETQYF.

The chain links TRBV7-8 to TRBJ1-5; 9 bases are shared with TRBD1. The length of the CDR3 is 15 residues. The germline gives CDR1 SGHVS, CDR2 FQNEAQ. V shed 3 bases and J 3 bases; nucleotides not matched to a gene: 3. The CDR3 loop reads CASSLGQGFNQPQHF. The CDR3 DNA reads TGTGCCAGCAGCTTGGGACAGGGCTTCAATCAGCCCCAGCATTTT.